This passage covers 15 T cell receptor beta chains from one sample sequenced in a study of control samples from healthy donors and cancer patients. TCRdb's copy holds only in-frame clones and misses some; the assay was immunoSEQ multiplex PCR. The sample lists 95,000 to 150,000 clones, about 90% occurring once. Sample: blood. Receptors were obtained from a man aged 60 to 69 in good health.

The chain links TRBV5-1 to TRBJ2-3; 9 bases match TRBD1. This CDR3 contains 17 residues. Per the germline V gene, CDR1 is SGHRS and CDR2 is YFSETQ. Trimming took 0 bases from V and 0 from J; bases not matched to a gene: 5. In DNA, the CDR3 is TGCGCCAGCAGCTTGGACGGGACAGGGCGTAGCACAGATACGCAGTATTTT. It yields the protein CASSLDGTGRSTDTQYF.

This clone was observed a single time. The rearrangement uses TRBV3-1 (or the pseudogene TRBV3-2) and TRBJ1-2; 11 nucleotides match TRBD1. Trimming cost V 4 bases and J 6 bases; bases outside gene matches: 10. CDR3 size: 16 residues. CDR1 is LGHDT and CDR2 is YNNKEL in the germline V gene (reference sequence). The DNA for the CDR3 is TGTGCCAGCAGCCTACATGGGGACAGGGGGAAAAATGGCTACACCTTC. Encoded protein: CASSLHGDRGKNGYTF.

This chain uses TRBV18 with TRBJ2-1; the D gene is possibly TRBD2 (6 bases). The V end was cut by 6 bases, the J end by 5 bases, with 17 bases between. Germline CDR1 reads KGHSH; CDR2 reads LQKENI. The CDR3 is 15 amino acids. The CDR3 spells CASSLGGAEDNEQFF. In nucleotides, the CDR3 is TGTGCCAGCTCCCTGGGGGGAGCGGAAGACAATGAGCAGTTCTTC.

The chain joins TRBV7-2 to TRBJ2-7; tentatively, D is TRBD1 or TRBD2 (6 bases each). The V and J ends lost 7 bases and 0 bases respectively, with 16 bases between them. CDR1 and CDR2 from the germline V gene are SGHTA and FQGNSA. This CDR3 spans 15 amino acids. The chain's CDR3 is CASKIGGLFSYEQYF. The CDR3 DNA reads TGTGCCAGCAAGATTGGGGGGCTTTTCTCCTACGAGCAGTACTTC. Combining the CDR3 with reference TRBV7-2 and TRBJ2-7 gives the whole variable domain GAGVSQSPSNKVTEKGKDVELRCDPISGHTALYWYRQSLGQGLEFLIYFQGNSAPDKSGLPSDRFSAERTGGSVSTLTIQRTQQEDSAVYLCASKIGGLFSYEQYFGPGTRLTVT.

In its sample, this clone was seen a few times. The V and J genes are TRBV6-2 or TRBV6-3 and TRBJ1-6; D might be TRBD1 (5 bases). The CDR3 extends over 14 amino acids. The germline V and J ends were trimmed by 6 bases and 8 bases, with 14 bases remaining between them. Germline values: CDR1 MNHEY, CDR2 SVGEGT. The DNA of the CDR3 is TGTGCCAGCAGCCCGACAGAGCAATATTCACCCCTCCACTTT. This codes for CASSPTEQYSPLHF.

The V and J genes are TRBV30 and TRBJ1-1, with D possibly being TRBD1 (6 bases). The germline CDR1 and CDR2 sequences are GTSNPN and SVGIG (reference sequence). V lost 2 bases, J lost 1 base, and 14 bases lay in between. This CDR3 spans 15 amino acids. DNA for the CDR3: TGTGCCTGGAGTTACCTGGGGGGCACGAACACTGAAGCTTTCTTT. This encodes CAWSYLGGTNTEAFF. Full variable domain (remainder filled in from reference TRBV30 and TRBJ1-1): SQTIHQWPATLVQPVGSPLSLECTVEGTSNPNLYWYRQAAGRGLQLLFYSVGIGQISSEVPQNLSASRPQDRQFILSSKKLLLSDSGFYLCAWSYLGGTNTEAFFGQGTRLTVV.

This clone was recorded once. The chain is built from TRBV28 and TRBJ1-2; D gene uncertain. The length of the CDR3 is 12 residues. Trimming pared 4 bases from V and 8 bases from J, leaving 11 bases between. Germline V gene lookup returns CDR1 MDHEN and CDR2 SYDVKM. CDR3 loop: CASSSEGAGYTF. The DNA of the CDR3 is TGTGCCAGCAGTTCGGAGGGCGCCGGCTACACCTTC.

V usage is TRBV7-2 and J usage is TRBJ1-4; perhaps TRBD1 as D (6 bases). The germline gives CDR1 SGHTA, CDR2 FQGNSA. CDR3 length equals 15 residues. Trimming took off 2 bases at V and 7 bases at J, with 14 bases between the two ends. The CDR3 sequence: CASSLLGTQLEKLFF. Written as DNA, the CDR3 is TGTGCCAGCAGCTTACTCGGGACACAGCTTGAAAAACTGTTTTTT.

V gene TRBV18 combines with J gene TRBJ1-2; D is undetermined. Germline lookup yields CDR1 KGHSH and CDR2 LQKENI. CDR3 size: 13 residues. V lost 5 bases and J lost 0, with 7 bases in between. The CDR3 loop is CASSSLANYGYTF. The CDR3 DNA sequence: TGTGCCAGCTCAAGTTTAGCTAACTATGGCTACACCTTC.

This chain uses TRBV27 with TRBJ1-5; 7 bases fit TRBD1. V shed 5 bases and J 15 bases; nucleotides not matched to a gene: 7. Germline V gives CDR1 MNHEY, CDR2 SMNVEV (reference sequence). This CDR3 comprises 11 residues. This CDR3 reads CASSLGQDAHF. CDR3 coding DNA: TGTGCCAGCAGTCTCGGACAGGATGCGCATTTT.

The gene calls are TRBV5-1 and TRBJ2-2; D perhaps matches TRBD2 (6 bases). Germline CDR1 reads SGHRS; CDR2 reads YFSETQ. The CDR3 extends over 18 amino acids. V lost 3 bases, J lost 1 base, and 19 bases lay in between. CDR3 protein: CASSWQGLQSGNTGELFF. CDR3 DNA: TGCGCCAGCAGCTGGCAGGGACTCCAAAGCGGGAACACCGGGGAGCTGTTTTTT.

The genes are TRBV5-1 and TRBJ1-6, with a tentative D call TRBD1 (6 bases). Trimming left V 1 base short and J 9 bases short, with 14 bases between. The CDR3 length is 15 residues. Germline V CDR1 and CDR2: SGHRS, YFSETQ. The CDR3 nucleotides read TGCGCCAGCAGCTTGCAAGCGGGGGCAGGTTCACCCCTCCACTTT. Its translation is CASSLQAGAGSPLHF.

The rearrangement links TRBV27 to TRBJ2-2; 12 nucleotides line up with TRBD2. The CDR3 is 19 residues long. Germline CDR1 and CDR2: MNHEY and SMNVEV (reference sequence). The V gene end was trimmed by 7 bases and the J gene end by 3 bases; junction bases not matched to a gene: 15. Here the CDR3 reads CASNPLSGLAGGHTGELFF. CDR3 DNA: TGTGCCAGCAACCCCCTCTCCGGTCTAGCGGGGGGGCACACCGGGGAGCTGTTTTTT.

The rearrangement uses TRBV7-2 and TRBJ2-3; TRBD2 agrees at 16 bases. CDR3 length equals 18 residues. Germline assignment: CDR1 SGHTA and CDR2 FQGNSA. Trimming removed 2 bases from V and 5 bases from J; junction bases left unmatched: 7. Here the CDR3 reads CASSLYGTSGGAVDTQYF. In nucleotides, the CDR3 is TGTGCCAGCAGCTTATATGGGACTAGCGGGGGGGCTGTAGATACGCAGTATTTT.

Comment on this clone: The same CDR3 can be traced to other DNA sequences in this sample. The chain carries TRBV28 and TRBJ2-7; 8 bases agree with TRBD2. V lost 4 bases and J lost 2; bases outside the gene matches: 7. The germline V gene encodes CDR1 MDHEN and CDR2 SYDVKM. CDR3 length: 15 amino acids. CDR3 region: CASSSPREGAYEQYF. CDR3 DNA: TGTGCCAGCAGTTCCCCCCGGGAGGGCGCCTACGAGCAGTACTTC.